The 32 T cell receptor beta chains listed next were all sequenced from one sample in a study of molecular identifiers for immune sequencing clone quantification. One entry per CDR3 protein results from TCRdb running MiXCR on the PCR reads. The table has about 320,000 distinct CDR3 sequences, roughly 24% seen once; the top ten hold about 0.74%. Specimen: naive CD8+ T cells from blood, with Jurkat cell RNA spiked in. The subset denotes: FACS-sorted CD8+CD4-CCR7+CD45RA+ naive T cells. These receptors were obtained from a human donor in good health. Some libraries in this study had Jurkat cell RNA spiked in.

As for this clonotype: This could be a read error, since a much larger clone is one nucleotide away. The J gene is TRBJ2-5, the V gene TRBV19; 8 nucleotides agree with TRBD2. This CDR3 is built from 13 residues. The V gene end was trimmed by 6 bases and the J gene end by 4 bases; junction bases not matched to a gene: 4. Germline CDR1 and CDR2: LNHDA and SQIVND (reference sequence). The CDR3 loop reads CASRKAGAETQYF. The CDR3 nucleotides read TGTGCCAGTAGAAAAGCGGGAGCAGAGACCCAGTACTTC.

This clonotype was seen many times. This sequence joins TRBV19 and TRBJ1-5, with D hard to call. V lost 6 bases and J lost 0, with 12 bases in between. This CDR3 region has 15 residues. Germline CDR1 reads LNHDA; CDR2 reads SQIVND (reference sequence). CDR3 residues: CASSLLQYSNQPQHF. The CDR3 DNA reads as TGTGCCAGTAGCCTTCTACAGTATAGCAATCAGCCCCAGCATTTT.

This clonotype was observed a few times. The chain employs TRBV7-9 and TRBJ2-1; 7 nucleotides line up with TRBD2. Germline CDR1 SEHNR, CDR2 FQNEAQ (reference sequence). This CDR3 is built from 13 residues. The V segment lost 1 base and the J segment 9 bases; nucleotides outside the gene matches: 3. In DNA, the CDR3 is TGTGCCAGCAGCTTAGTAGTAGCGGGTGAGCAGTTCTTC. It is translated as CASSLVVAGEQFF.

This clonotype was counted ten times or more. This chain uses TRBV5-1 with TRBJ1-1; 8 positions agree with TRBD1. The CDR3 loop spans 14 amino acids. Looked up from germline, CDR1 is SGHRS and CDR2 is YFSETQ. The J segment lost 6 bases and the V segment lost 3 bases, leaving 7 bases of the junction unmatched. CDR3 DNA sequence: TGCGCCAGCAGCTCGATGACAGGGGCCCCTGAAGCTTTCTTT. It translates to CASSSMTGAPEAFF.

A few counts support this clonotype. Since the CDR3 does not end with the conserved phenylalanine or tryptophan, this likely comes from a read error. The chain employs TRBV29-1 and TRBJ2-1; no definite D call. Germline loops: CDR1 SQVTM, CDR2 ANQGSEA. The CDR3 has 14 residues. V was trimmed by 5 bases and J by 6 bases, leaving 17 bases between them. In nucleotides, the CDR3 is TGCAGCGTTTATTCTGCGCGGCACGTCAATGAGCAGTTCCTC. Amino acid sequence: CSVYSARHVNEQFL.

To note about this clonotype: The junction departs from the called germline gene at one end, perhaps through a read error. This rearrangement joins TRBV28 to TRBJ1-4; D gene ambiguous. Germline V gene lookup returns CDR1 MDHEN and CDR2 SYDVKM. The CDR3 length is 15 residues. This CDR3 reads CASSFLFATNEELFF. In DNA, the CDR3 is TGTGCCAGCAGTTTTTTGTTCGCAACTAATGAAGAACTGTTTTTT.

There are many counts of this clonotype. This chain connects TRBV2 to TRBJ2-5; 8 positions match TRBD2. The CDR3 is 14 residues long. Germline V lookup: CDR1 SNHLY, CDR2 FYNNEI. V dropped 9 bases and J dropped 4; count of bases not matched to a gene: 10. The CDR3 sequence is CARRAGANGETQYF. In DNA form, the CDR3 reads TGTGCCAGACGAGCGGGAGCCAACGGAGAGACCCAGTACTTC. Based on the CDR3 plus reference TRBV2 and TRBJ2-5, the full variable domain is EPEVTQTPSHQVTQMGQEVILRCVPISNHLYFYWYRQILGQKVEFLVSFYNNEISEKSEIFDDQFSVERPDGSNFTLKIRSTKLEDSAMYFCARRAGANGETQYFGPGTRLLVL.

In its sample, this clonotype was seen many times. The chain is built from TRBV12-3 or TRBV12-4 and TRBJ1-5; D is uncertain. This CDR3 is built from 15 residues. The ends were cut back, 7 bases at V and 0 bases at J, with 13 bases in the middle. The CDR3 sequence: CASKDSGDSNQPQHF. The CDR3 DNA follows: TGTGCCAGCAAGGACTCCGGAGATAGCAATCAGCCCCAGCATTTT.

This clonotype was found many times. The V gene is TRBV15, the J gene TRBJ2-7; possibly TRBD1 for D (5 bases). The V end was cut by 5 bases, the J end by 2 bases, with 16 bases between. Germline CDR1 LNHNV, CDR2 YYDKDF (reference sequence). This CDR3 comprises 15 residues. The CDR3: CATSGNGADPYEQYF. The CDR3, as DNA: TGTGCCACCAGCGGGAATGGGGCAGACCCCTACGAGCAGTACTTC.

There are many counts of this clonotype. This CDR3 reads CASSPSGGGEQYF. DNA of the CDR3: TGTGCCAGCAGCCCGAGTGGGGGAGGTGAGCAGTACTTC. This chain connects TRBV13 to TRBJ2-7; perhaps TRBD2 as D (6 bases). V lost 5 bases and J lost 7, with 15 bases in between. CDR3 length equals 13 residues. CDR1 and CDR2 (germline): PRHDT, FYEKMQ (reference sequence).

This clonotype was counted between two and nine times. V usage is TRBV9 and J usage is TRBJ1-1; TRBD1 is a possible D gene (5 bases). The CDR3 extends over 14 amino acids. Germline CDR1 is SGDLS and CDR2 is YYNGEE. V lost 4 bases and J lost 5, with 15 bases in between. The CDR3 region is CASSPRQRVTEAFF. The CDR3 DNA follows: TGTGCCAGCAGCCCTCGACAGAGGGTAACTGAAGCTTTCTTT.

This clonotype was observed a few times. This chain uses TRBV30 with TRBJ1-1; 7 nucleotides line up with TRBD1. Looked up from germline, CDR1 is GTSNPN and CDR2 is SVGIG (reference sequence). J was trimmed by 4 bases and V by 1 base; bases with no gene match: 6. The CDR3 covers 14 residues. CDR3 sequence reads: CAWSAYRGGTEAFF. The CDR3 coding sequence is TGTGCCTGGAGTGCATACAGGGGAGGCACTGAAGCTTTCTTT.

This clonotype was recorded many times. The gene calls are TRBV29-1 and TRBJ1-1; D gene ambiguous. Looked up from germline, CDR1 is SQVTM and CDR2 is ANQGSEA. Trimming left V 5 bases short and J 3 bases short, with 22 bases between. The CDR3 sequence is 16 residues long. The CDR3 loop is CSVIDLFQRADTEAFF. Written as DNA, the CDR3 is TGCAGCGTTATCGACCTTTTCCAGAGGGCGGACACTGAAGCTTTCTTT.

With regard to this clonotype: Given a much more abundant clone one base away, this may be a read error. The chain combines TRBV6-5 with TRBJ2-5; D assignment may be TRBD1 or TRBD2 (5 bases each). In germline, CDR1 is MNHEY, CDR2 SVGAGI. Trimming removed 2 bases at V and 9 bases at J, with 10 bases between. The length of the CDR3 is 12 residues. The CDR3 loop is CASSYEGKPQYF. In nucleotides, the CDR3 is TGTGCCAGCAGTTACGAGGGGAAGCCCCAGTACTTC.

This clonotype has ten or more counts. CDR3 region: CASSPGAGAYEQYF. The CDR3 DNA is TGCGCCAGCAGCCCCGGAGCGGGAGCCTACGAGCAGTACTTC. This chain joins TRBV4-1 and TRBJ2-7; 8 bases match TRBD2. This CDR3 contains 14 residues. Germline V gene sequence: CDR1 MGHRA, CDR2 YSYEKL. V dropped 4 bases and J dropped 2; count of bases not matched to a gene: 4.

This chain connects TRBV9 to TRBJ2-3, with TRBD2 as a possible D gene (6 bases). With 0 bases removed from V and 5 bases from J, the gap between germline ends came to 16 bases. The CDR3 totals 16 residues. Germline loops: CDR1 SGDLS, CDR2 YYNGEE. The chain's CDR3 is CASSVARVEGRDTQYF. The CDR3 bases are TGTGCCAGCAGCGTAGCCCGAGTGGAGGGTAGAGATACGCAGTATTTT.

This clonotype was seen repeatedly, ten times or more. The rearrangement links TRBV6-1 to TRBJ2-1; D is undetermined. Germline CDR1 reads MNHNS; CDR2 reads SASEGT. V lost 6 bases, J lost 0 bases, and 12 bases lay in between. The CDR3 loop spans 15 amino acids. In nucleotides, the CDR3 is TGTGCCAGCAGCGTTGACAAGACCTCCTACAATGAGCAGTTCTTC. Translating gives CASSVDKTSYNEQFF.

Only a few counts were recorded for this clonotype. This chain uses TRBV19 with TRBJ1-5; D unclear. Germline loops: CDR1 LNHDA, CDR2 SQIVND (reference sequence). V dropped 11 bases and J dropped 1 base, with 18 bases sitting between them. The CDR3 consists of 15 residues. CDR3 nucleotides: TGTGCCTCAAATCCCCTTTTAGGAAGCAATCAGCCCCAGCATTTT. This sequence encodes CASNPLLGSNQPQHF. The full variable domain, rest sourced from reference TRBV19 and TRBJ1-5, is DGGITQSPKYLFRKEGQNVTLSCEQNLNHDAMYWYRQDPGQGLRLIYYSQIVNDFQKGDIAEGYSVSREKKESFPLTVTSAQKNPTAFYLCASNPLLGSNQPQHFGDGTRLSIL.

Turning to this clonotype: At one of its ends the junction is not consistent with the germline gene, which may arise from a read error. The chain carries TRBV5-6 and TRBJ2-3; D may correspond to TRBD1 or TRBD2 (5 bases each). Germline loops: CDR1 SGHDT, CDR2 YYEEEE. This CDR3 is built from 16 residues. The CDR3 DNA reads as TGCGCCAGCAGCTTGGGGACCGAATTTGGAACAGATACGCAGTATTTT. Its protein is CASSLGTEFGTDTQYF.

Remarks on this clonotype: This CDR3 is missing its conserved last phenylalanine or tryptophan, likely due to a read error. The chain is built from TRBV7-6 and TRBJ2-3, with TRBD2 identical over 9 bases. CDR1 SGHVS and CDR2 FNYEAQ come from the germline V gene. The CDR3 extends over 16 amino acids. Trimming removed 3 bases from V and 6 bases from J; junction bases left unmatched: 10. This CDR3 is CASSLSGLAMTDTQYI. The CDR3 bases are TGTGCCAGCAGCTTGTCGGGACTAGCAATGACGGATACGCAGTATATT.

Only a few counts were recorded for this clonotype. The chain links TRBV4-1 to TRBJ1-5; weak D call: TRBD1 (5 bases). CDR3 length equals 15 residues. Germline V CDR1 and CDR2: MGHRA, YSYEKL. The V end was cut by 6 bases, the J end by 0 bases, with 12 bases between. The CDR3 reads CASSLGENSNQPQHF. In DNA form, the CDR3 reads TGCGCCAGCAGTCTAGGGGAGAATAGCAATCAGCCCCAGCATTTT.

V usage is TRBV10-3 and J usage is TRBJ2-7; unclear D gene. CDR1 ENHRY and CDR2 SYGVKD come from the germline V gene. The CDR3 sequence is 13 residues long. With 0 bases removed from V and 7 bases from J, the gap between germline ends came to 10 bases. DNA for the CDR3: TGTGCCATCAGTGAGTCCCAGGCGTGGGAGCAGTACTTC. Residues: CAISESQAWEQYF.

This clonotype has ten or more counts. The chain is built from TRBV6-5 and TRBJ1-5; D gene unclear. This CDR3 region has 15 residues. Per germline, CDR1 MNHEY and CDR2 SVGAGI. Trimming shortened V by 0 bases and J by 7 bases, and 13 bases separated the two germline ends. This chain's CDR3 is CASSYSGQNRQPQHF. The DNA of the CDR3 is TGTGCCAGCAGTTACTCTGGGCAGAACAGACAGCCCCAGCATTTT.

J is TRBJ1-4 and V is TRBV3-1, with unresolved D. Germline V lookup: CDR1 LGHDT, CDR2 YNNKEL (reference sequence). This CDR3 spans 12 amino acids. The V gene lost 7 bases and the J gene lost 8 bases, with 11 bases spanning the gap. DNA of the CDR3: TGTGCCAGCATGGACGGGAGAGAAAAACTGTTTTTT. It translates to CASMDGREKLFF.

This clonotype was seen ten or more times. This chain links TRBV7-9 with TRBJ1-5; D not resolved. The CDR3 length is 14 residues. V shed 5 bases and J shed 0 bases, with 8 bases lying between them. Germline V gene data show CDR1 as SEHNR and CDR2 as FQNEAQ (reference sequence). Written as DNA, the CDR3 is TGTGCCAGCAGCATTCACGGTAGCAATCAGCCCCAGCATTTT. This translates into CASSIHGSNQPQHF.

This clonotype was detected a few times. The V gene is TRBV28, the J gene TRBJ1-1; D call uncertain. The V gene lost 2 bases and the J gene lost 4 bases, with 8 bases spanning the gap. The CDR3 extends over 13 amino acids. Germline CDR1 reads MDHEN; CDR2 reads SYDVKM. CDR3 in amino acids: CASSLPGSTEAFF. CDR3 sequence (DNA): TGTGCCAGCAGTTTACCAGGCTCCACTGAAGCTTTCTTT.

To note about this clonotype: A single base separates this from a much larger clone, so it may be a read error. The chain has TRBV5-1 and TRBJ2-1; maybe TRBD2 (6 bases). The ends were cut back, 3 bases at V and 12 bases at J, with 16 bases in the middle. From germline, CDR1 is SGHRS and CDR2 YFSETQ. The CDR3 loop spans 13 amino acids. In nucleotides, the CDR3 is TGCGCCAGCAGCTACGTGGGGGGTTATGTGCAGTTCTTC. The encoded protein is CASSYVGGYVQFF.

The sample holds a few counts of this clonotype. The gene calls are TRBV11-2 and TRBJ1-6; D is undetermined. This CDR3 contains 18 residues. Germline V lookup: CDR1 SGHAT, CDR2 FQNNGV. V lost 4 bases and J lost 0, with 16 bases in between. The CDR3 nucleotides read TGTGCCAGCAGCTCAAACGGCGGAGTAAGCTCCTATAATTCACCCCTCCACTTT. Its protein is CASSSNGGVSSYNSPLHF.

With regard to this clonotype: The junction differs from germline at one of its ends, possibly a read error. The V call is TRBV7-9, the J call TRBJ2-5; TRBD1 agrees at 7 bases. CDR3 length: 16 amino acids. Germline V gene sequence: CDR1 SEHNR, CDR2 FQNEAQ (reference sequence). The CDR3 bases are TGTGCCAGCAGCGCCCCCGGGACAGTCCTTCAAGAGACCCTGTACTTC. Its protein is CASSAPGTVLQETLYF.

This clonotype was seen many times. This sequence joins TRBV12-3 or TRBV12-4 and TRBJ1-2; no clear D gene. The CDR3 is 12 residues long. The ends were cut back, 3 bases at V and 8 bases at J, with 10 bases in the middle. This CDR3 is CASSFGRTGYTF. The DNA for the CDR3 is TGTGCCAGCAGTTTCGGCCGGACCGGCTACACCTTC.

V gene TRBV29-1 combines with J gene TRBJ1-1; D is undetermined. The CDR3 length is 13 residues. Deletions cut 3 bases from V and 3 bases from J, with 11 bases between. Germline-derived CDR1 and CDR2 are SQVTM and ANQGSEA. The CDR3 region is CSVETVEDTEAFF. Written as DNA, the CDR3 is TGCAGCGTTGAGACGGTGGAGGACACTGAAGCTTTCTTT.

This clonotype was recorded at least ten times. The rearrangement links TRBV3-1 to TRBJ2-2; 11 nucleotides agree with TRBD2. Germline loops: CDR1 LGHDT, CDR2 YNNKEL (reference sequence). V lost 3 bases, J lost 4 bases, and 4 bases stayed unmatched. This CDR3 is 16 amino acids long. The CDR3 DNA follows: TGTGCCAGCAGCCACCTTAGCGGGGGGGTCACCGGGGAGCTGTTTTTT. This codes for CASSHLSGGVTGELFF.